This TCR beta chain originates from a study of a mutant IDH1 vaccine in newly diagnosed glioma. Study overall: Patients previously underwent radiotherapy, temozolomide, or both, and most underwent both. In the visit schedule, V12 fell in week 35, while V13 fell in week 47.

Noted time point: week 35, safety follow-up. Vaccination comprised doses that each held 300 ug of mutant IDH1 20-mer peptide, plus topical imiquimod. Points from the study as a whole: Overall, about 92% of patients had vaccine-induced immune responses.

Clones were sequenced by immunoSEQ multiplex PCR, and TCRdb holds only the in-frame ones, with some missing. The sample yields 30,000 or so clones, over 75% seen once. This clone showed up just once. The antigen is unknown. The germline V gene encodes CDR1 MNHNY and CDR2 SVGAGI (reference sequence). This CDR3 has 15 residues. Trimming shortened V by 2 bases and J by 6 bases, and 13 bases separated the two germline ends. The rearrangement joins TRBV6-6 to TRBJ2-2; D might be TRBD1 (5 bases). Specimen: PBMCs, collected from a glioma patient whose treatment included an IDH1 peptide vaccine. The receptor's source is a man in his forties or fifties with glioma. Some clones in this sample may be carry-over from other donors' samples. As DNA, the CDR3 is TGTGCCAGCAGTTACAGGACACGGGTGGCCGGGGAGCTGTTTTTT. Its translation: CASSYRTRVAGELFF.